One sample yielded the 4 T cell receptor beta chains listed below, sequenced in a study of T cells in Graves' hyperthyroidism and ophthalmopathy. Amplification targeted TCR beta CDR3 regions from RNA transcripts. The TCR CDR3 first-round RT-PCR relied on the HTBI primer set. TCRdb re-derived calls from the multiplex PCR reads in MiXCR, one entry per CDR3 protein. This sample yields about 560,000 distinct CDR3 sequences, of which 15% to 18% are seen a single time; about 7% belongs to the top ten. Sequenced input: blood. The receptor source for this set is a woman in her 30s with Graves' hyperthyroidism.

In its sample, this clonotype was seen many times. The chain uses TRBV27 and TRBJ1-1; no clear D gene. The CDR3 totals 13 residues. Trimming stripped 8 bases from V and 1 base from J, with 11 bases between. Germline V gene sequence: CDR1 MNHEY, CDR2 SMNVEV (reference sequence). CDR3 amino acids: CASGAGPNTEAFF. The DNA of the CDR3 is TGTGCCAGCGGCGCTGGCCCGAACACTGAAGCTTTCTTT.

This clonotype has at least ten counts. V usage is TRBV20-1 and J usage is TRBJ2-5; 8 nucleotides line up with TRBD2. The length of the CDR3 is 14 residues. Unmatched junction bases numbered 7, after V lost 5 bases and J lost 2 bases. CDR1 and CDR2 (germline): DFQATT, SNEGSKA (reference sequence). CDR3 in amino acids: CSAPPGGPQETQYF. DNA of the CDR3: TGCAGTGCTCCGCCGGGAGGGCCGCAAGAGACCCAGTACTTC.

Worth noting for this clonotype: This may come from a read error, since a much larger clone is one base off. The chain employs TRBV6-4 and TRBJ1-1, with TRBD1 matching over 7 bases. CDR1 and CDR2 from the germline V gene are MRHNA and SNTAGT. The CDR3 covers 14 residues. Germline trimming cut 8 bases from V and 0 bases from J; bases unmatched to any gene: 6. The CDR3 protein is CASRRDSLNTEAFF. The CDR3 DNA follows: TGTGCCAGCCGCCGGGACAGCTTGAACACTGAAGCTTTCTTT.

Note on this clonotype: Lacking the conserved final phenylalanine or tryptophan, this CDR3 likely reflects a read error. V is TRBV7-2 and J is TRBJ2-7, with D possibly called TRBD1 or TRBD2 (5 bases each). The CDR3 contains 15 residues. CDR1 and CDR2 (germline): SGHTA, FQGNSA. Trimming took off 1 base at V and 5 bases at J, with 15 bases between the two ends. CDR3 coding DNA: TGTGCCAGCAGCTTAGGATCATCGGGGACCAACGAGCAGTACCTC. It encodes CASSLGSSGTNEQYL.